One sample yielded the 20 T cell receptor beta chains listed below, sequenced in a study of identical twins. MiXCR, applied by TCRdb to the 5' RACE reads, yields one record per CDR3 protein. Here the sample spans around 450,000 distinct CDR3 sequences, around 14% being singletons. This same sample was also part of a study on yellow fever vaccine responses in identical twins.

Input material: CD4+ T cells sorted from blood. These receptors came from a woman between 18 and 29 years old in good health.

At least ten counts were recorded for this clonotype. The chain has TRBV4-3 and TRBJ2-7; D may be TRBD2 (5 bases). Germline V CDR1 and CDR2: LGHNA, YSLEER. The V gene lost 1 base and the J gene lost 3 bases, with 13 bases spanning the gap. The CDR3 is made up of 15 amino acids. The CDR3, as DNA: TGCGCCAGCAGCCAAGTCACCGGGGAAAACTACGAGCAGTACTTC. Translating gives CASSQVTGENYEQYF.

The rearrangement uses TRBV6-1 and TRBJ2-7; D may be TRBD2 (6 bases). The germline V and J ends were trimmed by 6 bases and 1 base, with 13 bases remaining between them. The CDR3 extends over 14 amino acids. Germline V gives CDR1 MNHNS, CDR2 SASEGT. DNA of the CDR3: TGTGCCAGCAGAAGGGACTTCATGTCCTACGAGCAGTACTTC. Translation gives CASRRDFMSYEQYF.

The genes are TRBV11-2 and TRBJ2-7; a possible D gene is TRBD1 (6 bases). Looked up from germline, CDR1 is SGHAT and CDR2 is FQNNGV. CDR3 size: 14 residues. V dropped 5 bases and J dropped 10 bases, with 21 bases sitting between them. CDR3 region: CASSPPPGWTDQYF. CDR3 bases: TGTGCCAGCAGCCCGCCCCCGGGGTGGACAGACCAGTACTTC.

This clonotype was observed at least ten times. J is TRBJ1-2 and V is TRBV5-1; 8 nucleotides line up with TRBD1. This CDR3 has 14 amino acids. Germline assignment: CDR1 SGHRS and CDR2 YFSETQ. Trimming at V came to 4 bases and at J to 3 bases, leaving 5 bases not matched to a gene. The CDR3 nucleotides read TGCGCCAGCAGCCCGACAGGGGTGGACTATGGCTACACCTTC. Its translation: CASSPTGVDYGYTF.

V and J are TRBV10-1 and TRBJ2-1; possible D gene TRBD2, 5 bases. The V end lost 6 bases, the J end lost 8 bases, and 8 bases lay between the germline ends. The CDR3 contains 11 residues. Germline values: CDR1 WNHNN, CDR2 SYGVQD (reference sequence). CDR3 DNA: TGCGCCAGCAGGTCGGGGTATGAGCAGTTCTTC. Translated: CASRSGYEQFF.

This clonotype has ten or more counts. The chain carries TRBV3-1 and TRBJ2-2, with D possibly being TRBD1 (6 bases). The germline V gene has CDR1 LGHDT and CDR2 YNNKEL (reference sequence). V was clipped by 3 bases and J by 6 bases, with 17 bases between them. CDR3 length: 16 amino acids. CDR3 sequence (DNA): TGTGCCAGCAGCCACCCTTGGGGATCAGGGGCCGGGGAGCTGTTTTTT. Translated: CASSHPWGSGAGELFF.

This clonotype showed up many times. CDR3 nucleotide sequence: TGTGCCACCAGTGACCAGGACAGGGGGGCCTACAATGAGCAGTTCTTC. Its translation is CATSDQDRGAYNEQFF. The chain couples TRBV24-1 to TRBJ2-1; 10 bases line up with TRBD1. Looked up from germline, CDR1 is KGHDR and CDR2 is SFDVKD. There are 16 residues in the CDR3. Losses at the gene ends were 4 bases for V and 2 bases for J; bases not matched to a gene: 4.

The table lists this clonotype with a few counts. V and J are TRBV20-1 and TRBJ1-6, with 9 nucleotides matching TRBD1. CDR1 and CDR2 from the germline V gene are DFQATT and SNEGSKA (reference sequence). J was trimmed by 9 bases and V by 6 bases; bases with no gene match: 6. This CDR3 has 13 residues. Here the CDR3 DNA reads TGCAGTGCGCTAGACAGGGGGTCTTCACCCCTCCACTTT. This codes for CSALDRGSSPLHF.

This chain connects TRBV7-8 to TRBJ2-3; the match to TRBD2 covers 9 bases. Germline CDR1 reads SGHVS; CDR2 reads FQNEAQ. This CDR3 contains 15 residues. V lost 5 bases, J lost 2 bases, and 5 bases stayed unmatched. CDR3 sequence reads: CASSAPGLATDTQYF. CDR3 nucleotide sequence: TGTGCCAGCAGCGCCCCGGGACTAGCCACAGATACGCAGTATTTT.

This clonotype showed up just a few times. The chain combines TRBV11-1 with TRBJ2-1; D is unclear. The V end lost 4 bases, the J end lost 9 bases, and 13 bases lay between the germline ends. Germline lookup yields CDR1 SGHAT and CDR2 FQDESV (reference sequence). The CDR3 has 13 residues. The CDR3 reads CASSWAREGEQFF. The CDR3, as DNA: TGTGCCAGCAGCTGGGCGAGAGAAGGTGAGCAGTTCTTC.

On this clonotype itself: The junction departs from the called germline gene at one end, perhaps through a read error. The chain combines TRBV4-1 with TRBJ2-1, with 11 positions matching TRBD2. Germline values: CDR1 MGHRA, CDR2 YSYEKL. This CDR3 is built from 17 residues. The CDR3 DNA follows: TGCGCCAGCAGCCAAGATCTGGGGACTAGCGGTTACAATGAGCAGTTCTTT. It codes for CASSQDLGTSGYNEQFF.

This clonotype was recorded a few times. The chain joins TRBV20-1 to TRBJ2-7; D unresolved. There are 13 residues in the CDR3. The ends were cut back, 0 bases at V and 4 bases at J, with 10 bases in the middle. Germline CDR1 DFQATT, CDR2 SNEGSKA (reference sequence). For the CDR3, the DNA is TGCAGTGCTAGAGATGGCAGGACGTACGAGCAGTACTTC. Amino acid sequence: CSARDGRTYEQYF.

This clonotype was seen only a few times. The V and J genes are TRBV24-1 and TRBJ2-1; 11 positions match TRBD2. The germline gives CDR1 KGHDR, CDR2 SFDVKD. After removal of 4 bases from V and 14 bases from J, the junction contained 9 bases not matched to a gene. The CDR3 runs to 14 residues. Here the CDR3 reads CATSDEFETSGKFF. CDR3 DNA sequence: TGTGCCACCAGTGACGAATTCGAGACTAGCGGGAAGTTCTTC.

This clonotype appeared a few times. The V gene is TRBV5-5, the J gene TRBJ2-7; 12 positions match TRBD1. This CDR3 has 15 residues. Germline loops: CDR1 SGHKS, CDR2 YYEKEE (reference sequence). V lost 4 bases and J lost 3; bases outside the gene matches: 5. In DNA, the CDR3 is TGTGCCAGCAGCCTGGGACAGGGGGCGATCTACGAGCAGTACTTC. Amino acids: CASSLGQGAIYEQYF.

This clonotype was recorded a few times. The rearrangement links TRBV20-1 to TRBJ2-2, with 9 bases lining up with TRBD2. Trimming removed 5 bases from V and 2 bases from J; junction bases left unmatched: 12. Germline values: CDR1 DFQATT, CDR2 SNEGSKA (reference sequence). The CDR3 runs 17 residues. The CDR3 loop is CSAPYRAGGLNTGELFF. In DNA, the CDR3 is TGCAGTGCTCCCTACCGAGCGGGAGGACTAAACACCGGGGAGCTGTTTTTT.

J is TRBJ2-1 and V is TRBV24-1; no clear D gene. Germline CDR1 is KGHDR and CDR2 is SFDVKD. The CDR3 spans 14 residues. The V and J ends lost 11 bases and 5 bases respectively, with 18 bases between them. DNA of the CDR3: TGTGCCAGCTCAGGCTCCCGGTTTGACAATGAGCAGTTCTTC. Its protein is CASSGSRFDNEQFF.

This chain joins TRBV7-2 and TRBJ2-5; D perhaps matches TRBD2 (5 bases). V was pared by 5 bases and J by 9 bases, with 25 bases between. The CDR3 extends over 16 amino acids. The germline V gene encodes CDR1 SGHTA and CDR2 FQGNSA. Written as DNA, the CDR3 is TGTGCCAGCAGCAAACGGAGGCCGAGAGAGGCCGGGCCCCAGTACTTC. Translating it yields CASSKRRPREAGPQYF. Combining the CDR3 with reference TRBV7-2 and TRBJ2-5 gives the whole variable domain GAGVSQSPSNKVTEKGKDVELRCDPISGHTALYWYRQSLGQGLEFLIYFQGNSAPDKSGLPSDRFSAERTGGSVSTLTIQRTQQEDSAVYLCASSKRRPREAGPQYFGPGTRLLVL.

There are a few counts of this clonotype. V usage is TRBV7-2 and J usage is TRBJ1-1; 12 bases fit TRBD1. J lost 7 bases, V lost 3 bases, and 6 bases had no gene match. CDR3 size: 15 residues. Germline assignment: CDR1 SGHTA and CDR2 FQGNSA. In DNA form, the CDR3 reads TGTGCCAGCAGCTTCGGGACAGGGGGCGCGGTTGAAGCTTTCTTT. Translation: CASSFGTGGAVEAFF.

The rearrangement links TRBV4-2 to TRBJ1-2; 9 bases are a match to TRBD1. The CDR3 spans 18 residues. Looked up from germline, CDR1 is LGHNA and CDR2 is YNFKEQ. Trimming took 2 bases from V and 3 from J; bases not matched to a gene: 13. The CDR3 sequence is CASSQTPLGTGTDYGYTF. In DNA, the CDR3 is TGTGCCAGCAGCCAAACCCCCCTCGGGACAGGGACCGACTATGGCTACACCTTC.

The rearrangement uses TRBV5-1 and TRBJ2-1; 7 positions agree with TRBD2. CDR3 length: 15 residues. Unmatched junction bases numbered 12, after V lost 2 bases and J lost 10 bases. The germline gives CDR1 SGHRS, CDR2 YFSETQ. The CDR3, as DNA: TGCGCCAGCAGCTTACCGGGACTACCAACCTCGGAGCAGTTCTTC. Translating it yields CASSLPGLPTSEQFF.